These 32 T cell receptor beta chains were sequenced from one sample in a study of T-cell memory formation after mild COVID-19. In TCRdb, the 5' RACE reads were re-called with MiXCR into one record per CDR3 protein. The sample comprises 110,000 to 150,000 distinct CDR3 sequences, 13% to 15% of which are singletons, and around 28% rests with the top ten. Sequencing was carried out using PBMCs or a T cell subset sorted from them (not recorded which). The receptors come from an adult woman who had mild COVID-19 (a few samples of this study predate the infection). Cell type and time point are not known.

This clonotype has just a few counts. J is TRBJ2-7 and V is TRBV9; TRBD1 agrees at 8 bases. Germline CDR1 reads SGDLS; CDR2 reads YYNGEE. The CDR3 is 15 residues long. V dropped 1 base and J dropped 2; count of bases not matched to a gene: 5. CDR3 residues: CASSVSGGLTYEQYF. As DNA, the CDR3 is TGTGCCAGCAGCGTATCAGGGGGCCTTACCTACGAGCAGTACTTC.

The chain combines TRBV6-1 with TRBJ1-2; a possible D gene is TRBD1 (6 bases). Germline values: CDR1 MNHNS, CDR2 SASEGT. V was shortened by 5 bases and J by 0 bases, with 16 bases between the two germline ends. The CDR3 extends over 16 amino acids. The CDR3 reads CASSHTDSRSNYGYTF. CDR3 nucleotides: TGTGCCAGCAGTCATACGGACAGCCGATCTAACTATGGCTACACCTTC.

This clonotype was detected a few times. The chain recombines TRBV10-3 with TRBJ2-1; 7 nucleotides match TRBD2. J was trimmed by 2 bases and V by 3 bases; bases with no gene match: 10. The CDR3 has 17 amino acids. Germline CDR1 is ENHRY and CDR2 is SYGVKD. CDR3 region: CAISDTSVMRTYNEQFF. As DNA, the CDR3 is TGTGCCATCAGTGACACTAGCGTGATGAGGACCTACAATGAGCAGTTCTTC.

This clonotype was picked up many times. CDR3 nucleotides: TGCGCCAGCAGCCAAGAGAGGGACAGCTCTCTCTACGAGCAGTACTTC. As protein: CASSQERDSSLYEQYF. The rearrangement joins TRBV4-3 to TRBJ2-7, with TRBD1 matching over 7 bases. The CDR3 length is 16 residues. The germline CDR1 and CDR2 sequences are LGHNA and YSLEER. Trimming removed 0 bases from V and 3 bases from J; junction bases left unmatched: 8.

This clonotype has just a few counts. The V and J genes are TRBV9 and TRBJ2-5, with 15 bases matching TRBD2. CDR1 and CDR2 (germline): SGDLS, YYNGEE. J was trimmed by 2 bases and V by 3 bases; bases with no gene match: 8. The CDR3 is 18 amino acids. In nucleotides, the CDR3 is TGTGCCAGCAGCGGGCGGACTAGCGGGGGGGCAGTACAAGAGACCCAGTACTTC. Translated, it gives CASSGRTSGGAVQETQYF. Supplemented by reference TRBV9 and TRBJ2-5, the full variable domain reads DSGVTQTPKHLITATGQRVTLRCSPRSGDLSVYWYQQSLDQGLQFLIQYYNGEERAKGNILERFSAQQFPDLHSELNLSSLELGDSALYFCASSGRTSGGAVQETQYFGPGTRLLVL.

This clonotype occurred a few times. The J gene is TRBJ2-7, the V gene TRBV5-6; TRBD2 might be the D (6 bases). This CDR3 is 16 amino acids long. V gave up 0 bases and J gave up 5 bases, with 18 bases separating them. Germline V gene lookup returns CDR1 SGHDT and CDR2 YYEEEE. CDR3 amino acids: CASSLGGGISGHEQYF. The DNA of the CDR3 is TGTGCCAGCAGCTTGGGAGGCGGGATCTCGGGCCACGAGCAGTACTTC.

V and J are TRBV9 and TRBJ2-7; no clear D gene. Looked up from germline, CDR1 is SGDLS and CDR2 is YYNGEE. CDR3 length: 14 residues. V lost 0 bases to trimming and J lost 5 bases, with 12 bases between them. CDR3 residues: CASSVDFTTDEQYF. DNA of the CDR3: TGTGCCAGCAGCGTAGACTTTACTACTGACGAGCAGTACTTC.

This chain links TRBV12-3 or TRBV12-4 with TRBJ2-5, with 8 bases lining up with TRBD1. Trimming cost V 5 bases and J 4 bases; bases outside gene matches: 6. The CDR3 contains 14 residues. In nucleotides, the CDR3 is TGTGCCAGCAGTACAGGACAGGGAGTAGAGACCCAGTACTTC. Translating it yields CASSTGQGVETQYF.

The chain recombines TRBV29-1 with TRBJ1-1, with TRBD1 matching over 7 bases. The CDR3 is made up of 12 amino acids. CDR1 is SQVTM, CDR2 ANQGSEA, per germline. V gave up 6 bases and J gave up 11 bases; unmatched junction bases: 12. As DNA, the CDR3 is TGCAGCGTGAGGGACAGCGAACCGTGGGCTTTCTTT. It translates to CSVRDSEPWAFF.

This sequence joins TRBV7-2 and TRBJ2-1; 10 bases line up with TRBD2. The CDR3 totals 18 residues. Trimming took 1 base from V and 7 from J; bases not matched to a gene: 13. Germline assignment: CDR1 SGHTA and CDR2 FQGNSA. CDR3 nucleotides: TGTGCCAGCAGCTTAGGGTCCGCCCAGCGGGGGGGCCTAAATGAGCAGTTCTTC. Its translation is CASSLGSAQRGGLNEQFF.

The genes are TRBV9 and TRBJ1-2; 8 nucleotides line up with TRBD1. CDR1 is SGDLS, CDR2 YYNGEE, per germline. The CDR3 contains 15 residues. J gave up 4 bases and V 2 bases, and 7 bases lay outside the gene matches. The CDR3 nucleotides are TGTGCCAGCAGCGTCTCCGGGACAGGACGCTATGGCTACACCTTC. It codes for CASSVSGTGRYGYTF.

The count of this clonotype is one. The CDR3 protein is CASSRGQWDTEAFF. CDR3 nucleotides: TGCGCCAGCAGCCGGGGGCAGTGGGACACTGAAGCTTTCTTT. The chain employs TRBV4-1 and TRBJ1-1, with D possibly being TRBD1 (6 bases). Germline values: CDR1 MGHRA, CDR2 YSYEKL. Trimming shortened V by 4 bases and J by 3 bases, and 12 bases separated the two germline ends. The CDR3 is 14 residues long.

This clonotype was observed at least ten times. The chain carries TRBV7-9 and TRBJ2-7, with a weak D call TRBD1 (6 bases). Germline V gene data show CDR1 as SEHNR and CDR2 as FQNEAQ (reference sequence). Trimming cost V 3 bases and J 1 base, with 10 bases left between them. This CDR3 comprises 14 residues. CDR3 loop: CASSLTGPSYEQYF. For the CDR3, the DNA is TGTGCCAGCAGCTTGACAGGACCTTCCTACGAGCAGTACTTC.

This clonotype was seen a handful of times. This chain links TRBV15 with TRBJ2-3; no definite D call. CDR1 is LNHNV and CDR2 is YYDKDF in the germline V gene (reference sequence). The CDR3 length is 14 residues. Trimming left V 1 base short and J 1 base short, with 6 bases between. The CDR3 nucleotides read TGTGCCACCAGCAGAGTCCGGGGCACAGATACGCAGTATTTT. Translated, it gives CATSRVRGTDTQYF.

In this sample, this clonotype turned up a few times. V usage is TRBV2 and J usage is TRBJ1-5; TRBD1 aligns across 8 bases. CDR1 SNHLY and CDR2 FYNNEI come from the germline V gene. With 3 bases clipped from V and 3 bases from J, the junction kept 7 bases outside the gene matches. CDR3 size: 16 residues. CDR3: CASSDIVDRVNQPQHF. DNA for the CDR3: TGTGCCAGCAGTGATATAGTGGACAGGGTCAATCAGCCCCAGCATTTT.

The chain carries TRBV7-8 and TRBJ2-5; tentatively, D is TRBD1 (5 bases). CDR3 length: 15 residues. From germline, CDR1 is SGHVS and CDR2 FQNEAQ. Trimming shortened V by 5 bases and J by 2 bases, and 15 bases separated the two germline ends. The CDR3 spells CASSPWGVGQETQYF. CDR3 in DNA: TGTGCCAGCAGCCCCTGGGGCGTCGGGCAAGAGACCCAGTACTTC.

This clonotype came up a few times. The V gene is TRBV2, the J gene TRBJ2-7; perhaps TRBD1 as D (5 bases). V lost 6 bases and J lost 6, with 12 bases in between. CDR3 size: 12 residues. Germline V gene sequence: CDR1 SNHLY, CDR2 FYNNEI. The CDR3, as DNA: TGTGCCAGCAGCAGGCCTGGGGCCGAGCAGTACTTC. Translation gives CASSRPGAEQYF.

The V gene is TRBV19, the J gene TRBJ2-2; D remains unclear. CDR3 length: 13 residues. Germline CDR1 and CDR2: LNHDA and SQIVND (reference sequence). V was pared by 1 base and J by 7 bases, with 7 bases between. As DNA, the CDR3 is TGTGCCAGTAGTATAGGACCGGACGGGGAGCTGTTTTTT. Its protein is CASSIGPDGELFF.

This chain's CDR3 is CSARGRASGVFTDTQYF. In nucleotides, the CDR3 is TGCAGTGCTAGAGGTCGGGCTAGCGGGGTGTTCACAGATACGCAGTATTTT. The chain carries TRBV20-1 and TRBJ2-3; 9 bases match TRBD2. V shed 1 base and J 2 bases; nucleotides not matched to a gene: 10. CDR3 length: 17 residues. Germline CDR1 DFQATT, CDR2 SNEGSKA (reference sequence).

For this clonotype: Just one base apart from a much larger clone, this may be a read error. V gene TRBV12-3 or TRBV12-4 combines with J gene TRBJ1-6; tentatively, D is TRBD1 (6 bases). CDR3 size: 14 residues. The CDR3, as DNA: TGTGCCAGCAGCCCACAGGGTTGGAATTCACACCTCCACTTT. Translated, it gives CASSPQGWNSHLHF.

The chain recombines TRBV7-9 with TRBJ2-2; TRBD2 aligns across 11 bases. The CDR3 totals 16 residues. Germline-derived CDR1 and CDR2 are SEHNR and FQNEAQ (reference sequence). V trimming: 5 bases; J trimming: 7 bases; junction bases outside the gene matches: 9. The CDR3 region is CASSIELAGEDGELFF. CDR3 DNA sequence: TGTGCCAGCAGCATCGAACTAGCGGGAGAGGACGGGGAGCTGTTTTTT.

V usage is TRBV2 and J usage is TRBJ1-2, with 8 bases fitting TRBD1. V dropped 10 bases and J dropped 3; count of bases not matched to a gene: 7. This CDR3 has 13 amino acids. Germline CDR1 reads SNHLY; CDR2 reads FYNNEI. Here the CDR3 DNA reads TGTGCCACCCTGACAGGGGAGTACTATGGCTACACCTTC. Translating it yields CATLTGEYYGYTF.

The rearrangement links TRBV2 to TRBJ2-7, with a weak D call TRBD1 (5 bases). Trimming removed 0 bases at V and 4 bases at J, with 10 bases between. The CDR3 totals 14 residues. Germline values: CDR1 SNHLY, CDR2 FYNNEI. In nucleotides, the CDR3 is TGTGCCAGCAGTGAAGCGGGCAGGGTATACGAGCAGTACTTC. It translates to CASSEAGRVYEQYF.

This clonotype occurred a few times. The rearrangement joins TRBV9 to TRBJ1-1; weak D call: TRBD1 (5 bases). The CDR3 contains 15 residues. Trimming cost V 3 bases and J 0 bases, with 12 bases left between them. Germline V gene sequence: CDR1 SGDLS, CDR2 YYNGEE. The CDR3 DNA reads as TGTGCCAGCAGCGCCTCGCCGGGGCTGAACACTGAAGCTTTCTTT. This sequence encodes CASSASPGLNTEAFF.

The chain carries TRBV7-6 and TRBJ2-7, with TRBD1 matching over 11 bases. Germline CDR1 is SGHVS and CDR2 is FNYEAQ. The CDR3 has 18 amino acids. Losses at the gene ends were 4 bases for V and 5 bases for J; bases not matched to a gene: 16. The CDR3 spells CASSSPPNGTGGPDEQYF. Here the CDR3 DNA reads TGTGCCAGCAGCTCCCCACCGAACGGGACAGGGGGTCCTGACGAGCAGTACTTC.

The chain links TRBV6-5 to TRBJ1-2; D possibly corresponds to TRBD1 (5 bases). V shed 6 bases and J shed 6 bases, with 14 bases lying between them. The CDR3 loop spans 13 amino acids. Germline V gene data show CDR1 as MNHEY and CDR2 as SVGAGI. DNA for the CDR3: TGTGCCAGCAGCCTCCCTGGGGGGAATGGCTACACCTTC. Its translation: CASSLPGGNGYTF.

This rearrangement joins TRBV4-2 to TRBJ2-7; D call uncertain. Germline lookup yields CDR1 LGHNA and CDR2 YNFKEQ. The CDR3 runs 15 residues. Between the trimmed V and J ends, which lost 4 bases and 4 bases, there was a span of 17 bases. For the CDR3, the DNA is TGTGCCAGCAGCCCAACCCGGCTAGTATCTTACGAGCAGTACTTC. This codes for CASSPTRLVSYEQYF.

This sequence joins TRBV2 and TRBJ1-2; D possibly corresponds to TRBD1 (5 bases). The CDR3 covers 13 residues. Germline V gene lookup returns CDR1 SNHLY and CDR2 FYNNEI. The V end was cut by 6 bases, the J end by 7 bases, with 15 bases between. The CDR3, as DNA: TGTGCCAGCAGCCCGACAGAACAGGCTGGCTACACCTTC. This translates into CASSPTEQAGYTF.

This clonotype was detected ten times or more. The genes are TRBV4-2 and TRBJ2-1; no firm D call. From germline, CDR1 is LGHNA and CDR2 YNFKEQ. The CDR3 loop spans 14 amino acids. V was shortened by 0 bases and J by 10 bases, with 13 bases between the two germline ends. The CDR3 protein is CASSQDGDLAEQFF. CDR3 DNA: TGTGCCAGCAGCCAAGATGGGGATTTGGCGGAGCAGTTCTTC.

This chain connects TRBV7-9 to TRBJ2-5; 10 bases agree with TRBD2. Germline trimming cut 6 bases from V and 4 bases from J; bases unmatched to any gene: 5. Looked up from germline, CDR1 is SEHNR and CDR2 is FQNEAQ (reference sequence). The CDR3 extends over 14 amino acids. CDR3 sequence: CASSFGLAAETQYF. The CDR3 nucleotides read TGTGCCAGCAGTTTTGGACTAGCGGCAGAGACCCAGTACTTC.

This clonotype was seen ten or more times. V is TRBV5-1 and J is TRBJ2-1; TRBD2 matches 10 bases. CDR3 length: 15 residues. Germline V gene data show CDR1 as SGHRS and CDR2 as YFSETQ. Trimming at V came to 4 bases and at J to 6 bases, leaving 7 bases not matched to a gene. CDR3 sequence reads: CASSQGLAEINEQFF. Written as DNA, the CDR3 is TGCGCCAGCAGCCAAGGACTAGCGGAGATCAATGAGCAGTTCTTC.

This clonotype was seen a handful of times. The chain combines TRBV12-3 or TRBV12-4 with TRBJ2-3, with D unclear. The CDR3 length is 12 residues. V was clipped by 1 base and J by 8 bases, with 7 bases between them. The CDR3: CASSLVFGTQYF. CDR3 in DNA: TGTGCCAGCAGTTTAGTATTTGGTACGCAGTATTTT.